Each of the 27 T cell receptor beta chains below was sequenced from the same sample in a study of blood T cell repertoires in COVID-19. Using immunoSEQ multiplex PCR, the repertoire was profiled, and TCRdb retains in-frame clones only, with some absent. The table lists about 120,000 clones, about 80% of them singletons. The sequenced sample was peripheral blood. The receptors were gathered from an older man with active or convalescent COVID-19.

The rearrangement links TRBV11-3 to TRBJ1-2; unclear D gene. V was clipped by 2 bases and J by 2 bases, with 6 bases between them. CDR3 size: 13 residues. The germline V gene has CDR1 SGHNT and CDR2 YENEEA. CDR3 nucleotide sequence: TGTGCCAGCAGCTTACAGGCAAACTATGGCTACACCTTC. Amino acids: CASSLQANYGYTF.

This chain joins TRBV11-2 and TRBJ2-6; the match to TRBD1 covers 7 bases. The V gene's germline CDR1 is SGHAT and CDR2 FQNNGV. The ends lost 1 base at V and 2 bases at J; junction bases unmatched: 8. This CDR3 is 18 amino acids long. The CDR3 region has the DNA TGTGCCAGCAGCTTAGCCCTGACAGGGTTGGCTGGGGCCAACGTCCTGACTTTC. This encodes CASSLALTGLAGANVLTF.

This clone came up once. The sample has other DNA sequences that encode this CDR3 too. CDR3 amino acids: CASSIDSYEQYF. CDR3 nucleotide sequence: TGTGCCAGCAGCATCGACAGCTACGAGCAGTACTTC. This chain links TRBV5-4 with TRBJ2-7; perhaps TRBD1 as D (5 bases). The CDR3 totals 12 residues. Deletions cut 4 bases from V and 3 bases from J, with 8 bases between. Per the germline V gene, CDR1 is SGHNT and CDR2 is YYREEE (reference sequence).

This rearrangement joins TRBV5-1 to TRBJ1-2; D perhaps matches TRBD1 (6 bases). V shed 4 bases and J shed 8 bases, with 18 bases lying between them. The CDR3 length is 14 residues. The germline CDR1 and CDR2 sequences are SGHRS and YFSETQ. The CDR3 coding sequence is TGCGCCAGCAGCCTTGGGTCAGGGGCGGGCGGCTACACCTTC. It specifies CASSLGSGAGGYTF. Full variable domain (remainder filled in from reference TRBV5-1 and TRBJ1-2): KAGVTQTPRYLIKTRGQQVTLSCSPISGHRSVSWYQQTPGQGLQFLFEYFSETQRNKGNFPGRFSGRQFSNSRSEMNVSTLELGDSALYLCASSLGSGAGGYTFGSGTRLTVV.

V and J are TRBV6-2 or TRBV6-3 and TRBJ2-7, with 7 bases fitting TRBD1. Germline values: CDR1 MNHEY, CDR2 SVGEGT. With V trimmed by 0 bases and J by 1 base, 6 bases remained unmatched. CDR3 length equals 16 residues. DNA of the CDR3: TGTGCCAGCAGTTACTCGCCGGGGACAGCATCCTACGAGCAGTACTTC. This codes for CASSYSPGTASYEQYF.

This chain links TRBV9 with TRBJ2-2; TRBD1 is a possible D gene (6 bases). This CDR3 region has 15 residues. V lost 3 bases to trimming and J lost 0 bases, with 9 bases between them. Germline-derived CDR1 and CDR2 are SGDLS and YYNGEE. The CDR3 here is CASSARQANTGELFF. CDR3 nucleotide sequence: TGTGCCAGCAGCGCCCGACAGGCGAACACCGGGGAGCTGTTTTTT.

CDR3 residues: CASSLRTGAYEQYF. CDR3 in DNA: TGCGCCAGCAGCCTACGGACAGGGGCATACGAGCAGTACTTC. The chain carries TRBV4-3 and TRBJ2-7, with TRBD1 matching over 9 bases. Germline V gene sequence: CDR1 LGHNA, CDR2 YSLEER. The CDR3 extends over 14 amino acids. The V and J ends lost 4 bases and 4 bases, in that order; junction bases with no gene match: 5.

The chain couples TRBV2 to TRBJ2-7, with 10 bases aligning to TRBD2. The CDR3 sequence is 15 residues long. Trimming removed 5 bases from V and 5 bases from J; junction bases left unmatched: 9. The germline V gene encodes CDR1 SNHLY and CDR2 FYNNEI. CDR3: CASSTPSGSRNEQYF. In DNA form, the CDR3 reads TGTGCCAGCAGTACTCCTAGCGGGAGCAGAAACGAGCAGTACTTC. The full variable domain, with the rest looked up from reference TRBV2 and TRBJ2-7, is EPEVTQTPSHQVTQMGQEVILRCVPISNHLYFYWYRQILGQKVEFLVSFYNNEISEKSEIFDDQFSVERPDGSNFTLKIRSTKLEDSAMYFCASSTPSGSRNEQYFGPGTRLTVT.

The CDR3 sequence is CASSLGAVGEKLFF. The CDR3 bases are TGTGCCAGCAGTTTGGGGGCAGTTGGTGAAAAACTGTTTTTT. The chain joins TRBV28 to TRBJ1-4, with D perhaps TRBD1 (6 bases). The CDR3 is 14 amino acids. Trimming took off 3 bases at V and 7 bases at J, with 12 bases between the two ends. Germline CDR1 MDHEN, CDR2 SYDVKM.

In its sample, this clone was seen many times. The chain is built from TRBV28 and TRBJ1-1; unclear D gene. Trimming left V 7 bases short and J 1 base short, with 10 bases between. The germline CDR1 and CDR2 sequences are MDHEN and SYDVKM. The CDR3 spans 13 residues. CDR3 loop: CASTWSGNTEAFF. DNA for the CDR3: TGTGCCAGCACCTGGTCGGGGAACACTGAAGCTTTCTTT.

The gene calls are TRBV3-1 (or the pseudogene TRBV3-2) and TRBJ2-3; 10 nucleotides agree with TRBD2. The CDR3 is 15 amino acids. Germline-derived CDR1 and CDR2 are LGHDT and YNNKEL (reference sequence). V lost 5 bases and J lost 8; bases outside the gene matches: 10. CDR3 residues: CASSTSGELTGTQYF. DNA for the CDR3: TGTGCCAGCAGCACTAGCGGGGAGCTAACCGGTACGCAGTATTTT.

The DNA for the CDR3 is TGTGCCAGTAGTATGCGGGGCAGAGACTACGAGCAGTACTTC. Translated, it gives CASSMRGRDYEQYF. This chain connects TRBV19 to TRBJ2-7; weak D call: TRBD2 (6 bases). V was pared by 3 bases and J by 3 bases, with 12 bases between. Germline V gene data show CDR1 as LNHDA and CDR2 as SQIVND (reference sequence). The CDR3 spans 14 residues.

The CDR3 here is CASNQDRGGYTF. The CDR3 nucleotides are TGTGCCAGCAACCAGGACAGGGGCGGCTACACCTTC. The V call is TRBV2, the J call TRBJ1-2; 9 positions agree with TRBD1. The CDR3 has 12 residues. Germline CDR1 reads SNHLY; CDR2 reads FYNNEI. Trimming removed 7 bases from V and 8 bases from J; junction bases left unmatched: 5.

The V and J genes are TRBV7-9 and TRBJ1-2, with TRBD1 identical over 7 bases. The germline CDR1 and CDR2 sequences are SEHNR and FQNEAQ (reference sequence). Trimming at V came to 4 bases and at J to 7 bases, leaving 9 bases not matched to a gene. The CDR3 totals 14 residues. CDR3 sequence (DNA): TGTGCCAGCAGCTCCCAGGGGGACCTTTTTGGCTACACCTTC. Translating gives CASSSQGDLFGYTF.

In its sample, this clone was seen once. The chain carries TRBV28 and TRBJ2-3; TRBD2 matches 7 bases. Germline loops: CDR1 MDHEN, CDR2 SYDVKM. This CDR3 is 16 amino acids long. V dropped 6 bases and J dropped 2; count of bases not matched to a gene: 11. The CDR3 spells CASRGMGSGFTDTQYF. CDR3 coding DNA: TGTGCCAGCAGGGGGATGGGTAGCGGGTTCACAGATACGCAGTATTTT.

The sample holds one count of this clone. The chain links TRBV18 to TRBJ2-1; D remains ambiguous. V lost 3 bases, J lost 0 bases, and 9 bases lay in between. Per the germline V gene, CDR1 is KGHSH and CDR2 is LQKENI. The length of the CDR3 is 15 residues. The CDR3 nucleotides are TGTGCCAGCTCACCCCTAGTTTCCTCCTACAATGAGCAGTTCTTC. Translation gives CASSPLVSSYNEQFF. Complete variable domain (other parts from reference TRBV18 and TRBJ2-1): NAGVMQNPRHLVRRRGQEARLRCSPMKGHSHVYWYRQLPEEGLKFMVYLQKENIIDESGMPKERFSAEFPKEGPSILRIQQVVRGDSAAYFCASSPLVSSYNEQFFGPGTRLTVL.

The V call is TRBV9, the J call TRBJ2-2; D is perhaps TRBD1 (6 bases). V lost 4 bases to trimming and J lost 4 bases, with 11 bases between them. Germline loops: CDR1 SGDLS, CDR2 YYNGEE. This CDR3 is built from 14 residues. CDR3 loop: CASSPRQATGELFF. CDR3 DNA sequence: TGTGCCAGCAGCCCCCGACAGGCCACCGGGGAGCTGTTTTTT.

The rearrangement links TRBV9 to TRBJ2-5, with 7 bases fitting TRBD1. V was pared by 2 bases and J by 4 bases, with 5 bases of the junction left unmatched. The CDR3 has 14 amino acids. CDR1 is SGDLS, CDR2 YYNGEE, per germline. DNA for the CDR3: TGTGCCAGCAGCGTTGACAGGGTCGGAGAGACCCAGTACTTC. This sequence encodes CASSVDRVGETQYF.

The chain uses TRBV9 and TRBJ2-1; 11 bases line up with TRBD2. The CDR3 consists of 16 residues. Germline-derived CDR1 and CDR2 are SGDLS and YYNGEE. The V segment lost 3 bases and the J segment 0 bases; nucleotides outside the gene matches: 2. CDR3 sequence: CASSEGLAVSYNEQFF. The CDR3, as DNA: TGTGCCAGCAGCGAGGGACTAGCGGTCTCCTACAATGAGCAGTTCTTC. The full variable domain, completed using reference TRBV9 and TRBJ2-1, is DSGVTQTPKHLITATGQRVTLRCSPRSGDLSVYWYQQSLDQGLQFLIQYYNGEERAKGNILERFSAQQFPDLHSELNLSSLELGDSALYFCASSEGLAVSYNEQFFGPGTRLTVL.

This chain joins TRBV7-9 and TRBJ1-2; 8 bases are a match to TRBD1. The germline gives CDR1 SEHNR, CDR2 FQNEAQ (reference sequence). With V trimmed by 5 bases and J by 4 bases, 6 bases remained unmatched. The CDR3 runs to 14 residues. For the CDR3, the DNA is TGTGCCAGCAGCGTACAGGGGGTGCGCTATGGCTACACCTTC. Translating it yields CASSVQGVRYGYTF.

The J gene is TRBJ2-3, the V gene TRBV5-5; D might be TRBD2 (5 bases). Germline CDR1 is SGHKS and CDR2 is YYEKEE (reference sequence). Trimming left V 0 bases short and J 0 bases short, with 11 bases between. CDR3 length: 16 amino acids. This CDR3 reads CASSLAPSGSTDTQYF. The CDR3 region has the DNA TGTGCCAGCAGCTTGGCCCCAAGCGGAAGCACAGATACGCAGTATTTT.

A few counts support this clone. This rearrangement joins TRBV6-2 or TRBV6-3 to TRBJ2-1; a weak D match, TRBD2 (6 bases). V was shortened by 6 bases and J by 6 bases, with 12 bases between the two germline ends. The CDR3 has 13 residues. Germline V CDR1 and CDR2: MNHEY, SVGEGT. This CDR3 is CASSGVGGNEQFF. CDR3 DNA: TGTGCCAGCAGCGGCGTGGGAGGCAATGAGCAGTTCTTC.

This clone was counted between two and nine times. V usage is TRBV7-9 and J usage is TRBJ1-5; D call uncertain. The CDR3 contains 12 residues. CDR1 SEHNR and CDR2 FQNEAQ come from the germline V gene (reference sequence). The V end was cut by 4 bases, the J end by 3 bases, with 4 bases between. The CDR3 DNA is TGTGCCAGCAGCTCATTCAATCAGCCCCAGCATTTT. Its protein product is CASSSFNQPQHF.

This chain connects TRBV18 to TRBJ2-1, with 9 bases identical to TRBD2. Trimming at V came to 5 bases and at J to 2 bases, leaving 4 bases not matched to a gene. Germline lookup yields CDR1 KGHSH and CDR2 LQKENI. The length of the CDR3 is 15 residues. CDR3 loop: CASSGGLAAYNEQFF. The CDR3 bases are TGTGCCAGCTCAGGGGGACTAGCTGCCTACAATGAGCAGTTCTTC. The full variable domain, in which reference TRBV18 and TRBJ2-1 provide the parts outside the CDR3, is NAGVMQNPRHLVRRRGQEARLRCSPMKGHSHVYWYRQLPEEGLKFMVYLQKENIIDESGMPKERFSAEFPKEGPSILRIQQVVRGDSAAYFCASSGGLAAYNEQFFGPGTRLTVL.

The rearrangement joins TRBV11-3 to TRBJ2-2; 14 positions agree with TRBD2. The V gene end was trimmed by 7 bases and the J gene end by 2 bases; junction bases not matched to a gene: 9. Germline loops: CDR1 SGHNT, CDR2 YENEEA. The CDR3 runs 18 residues. CDR3 nucleotide sequence: TGTGCCAGCACCCCAAGGGGACTAGCGGGGGATAACACCGGGGAGCTGTTTTTT. Its translation: CASTPRGLAGDNTGELFF. Together with reference TRBV11-3 and TRBJ2-2, the CDR3 gives the full variable domain: EAGVVQSPRYKIIEKKQPVAFWCNPISGHNTLYWYLQNLGQGPELLIRYENEEAVDDSQLPKDRFSAERLKGVDSTLKIQPAELGDSAVYLCASTPRGLAGDNTGELFFGEGSRLTVL.

The chain combines TRBV9 with TRBJ2-2; 8 bases are a match to TRBD1. With V trimmed by 4 bases and J by 0 bases, 8 bases remained unmatched. Germline lookup yields CDR1 SGDLS and CDR2 YYNGEE. The CDR3 is 17 amino acids. The CDR3, as DNA: TGTGCCAGCAGCCCACTACCGGACAGGGCGAACACCGGGGAGCTGTTTTTT. Protein: CASSPLPDRANTGELFF.

The rearrangement links TRBV5-1 to TRBJ1-1; D is possibly TRBD1 (5 bases). This CDR3 spans 14 amino acids. Trimming took 4 bases from V and 1 from J, leaving 11 bases between them. Germline-derived CDR1 and CDR2 are SGHRS and YFSETQ. The CDR3 loop reads CASSGGHSNTEAFF. In DNA form, the CDR3 reads TGCGCCAGCAGCGGCGGACACTCGAACACTGAAGCTTTCTTT. The full variable domain, in which reference TRBV5-1 and TRBJ1-1 provide the parts outside the CDR3, is KAGVTQTPRYLIKTRGQQVTLSCSPISGHRSVSWYQQTPGQGLQFLFEYFSETQRNKGNFPGRFSGRQFSNSRSEMNVSTLELGDSALYLCASSGGHSNTEAFFGQGTRLTVV.